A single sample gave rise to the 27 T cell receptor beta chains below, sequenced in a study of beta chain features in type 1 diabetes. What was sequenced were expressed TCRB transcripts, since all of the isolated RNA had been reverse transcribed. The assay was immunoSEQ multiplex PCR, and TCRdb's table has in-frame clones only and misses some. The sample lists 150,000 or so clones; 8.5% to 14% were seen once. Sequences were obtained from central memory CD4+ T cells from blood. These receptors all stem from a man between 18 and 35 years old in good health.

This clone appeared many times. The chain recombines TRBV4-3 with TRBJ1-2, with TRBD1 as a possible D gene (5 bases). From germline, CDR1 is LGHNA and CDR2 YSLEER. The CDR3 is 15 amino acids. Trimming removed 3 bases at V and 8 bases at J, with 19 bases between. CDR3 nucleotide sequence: TGCGCCAGCAGCCAGTGGGACCGGAAGGAAAGGGGCTACACCTTC. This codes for CASSQWDRKERGYTF.

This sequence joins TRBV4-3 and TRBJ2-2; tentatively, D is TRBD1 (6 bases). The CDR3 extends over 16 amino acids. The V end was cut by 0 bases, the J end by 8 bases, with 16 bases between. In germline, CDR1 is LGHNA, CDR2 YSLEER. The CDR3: CASSQEVGRGSGELFF. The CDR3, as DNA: TGCGCCAGCAGCCAAGAAGTCGGCAGGGGCTCGGGGGAGCTGTTTTTT.

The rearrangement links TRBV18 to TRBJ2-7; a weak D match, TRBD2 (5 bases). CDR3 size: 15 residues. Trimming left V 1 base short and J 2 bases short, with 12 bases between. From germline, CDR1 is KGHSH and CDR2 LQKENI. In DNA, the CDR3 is TGTGCCAGCTCACCACGGCGGGCCCTCACCTACGAGCAGTACTTC. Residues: CASSPRRALTYEQYF.

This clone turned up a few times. The CDR3 DNA reads TGTGCCAGCAGCACCCACTCGAGCGGGAGGGGGGAGACCCAGTACTTC. This translates into CASSTHSSGRGETQYF. The gene calls are TRBV11-2 and TRBJ2-5; 10 bases fit TRBD2. The J segment lost 5 bases and the V segment lost 5 bases, leaving 11 bases of the junction unmatched. The germline CDR1 and CDR2 sequences are SGHAT and FQNNGV. The CDR3 consists of 16 residues.

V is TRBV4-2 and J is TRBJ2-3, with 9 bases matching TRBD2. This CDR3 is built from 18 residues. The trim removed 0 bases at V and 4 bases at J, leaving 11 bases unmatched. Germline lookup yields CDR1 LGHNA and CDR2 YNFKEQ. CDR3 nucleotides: TGTGCCAGCAGCCAAGATCGCCCCAGCGGGAGGAGACCAGATACGCAGTATTTT. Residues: CASSQDRPSGRRPDTQYF.

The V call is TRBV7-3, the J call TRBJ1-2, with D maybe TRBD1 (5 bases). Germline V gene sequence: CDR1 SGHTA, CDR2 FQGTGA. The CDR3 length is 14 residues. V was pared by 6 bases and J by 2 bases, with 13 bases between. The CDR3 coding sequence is TGTGCCAGCAGTTTCTACCGGGGCAACTATGGCTACACCTTC. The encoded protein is CASSFYRGNYGYTF.

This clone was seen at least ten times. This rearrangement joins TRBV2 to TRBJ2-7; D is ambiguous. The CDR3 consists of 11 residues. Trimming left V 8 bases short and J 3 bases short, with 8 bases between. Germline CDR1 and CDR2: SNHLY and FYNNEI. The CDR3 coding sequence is TGTGCCAGCCAGGACGACTACGAGCAGTACTTC. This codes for CASQDDYEQYF.

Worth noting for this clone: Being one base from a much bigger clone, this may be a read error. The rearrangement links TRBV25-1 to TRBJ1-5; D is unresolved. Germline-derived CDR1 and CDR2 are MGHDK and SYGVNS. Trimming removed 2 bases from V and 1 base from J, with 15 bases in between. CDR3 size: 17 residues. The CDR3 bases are TGTGCCAGCAGTGAAGCTCGACGGGATGAGAGCAATCAGCCCCAGCATTTT. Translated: CASSEARRDESNQPQHF.

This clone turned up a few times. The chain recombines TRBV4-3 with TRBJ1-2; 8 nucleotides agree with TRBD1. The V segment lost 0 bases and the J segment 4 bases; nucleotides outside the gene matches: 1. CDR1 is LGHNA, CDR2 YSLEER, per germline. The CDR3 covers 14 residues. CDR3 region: CASSQEDRAYGYTF. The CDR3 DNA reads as TGCGCCAGCAGCCAAGAGGACAGGGCCTATGGCTACACCTTC.

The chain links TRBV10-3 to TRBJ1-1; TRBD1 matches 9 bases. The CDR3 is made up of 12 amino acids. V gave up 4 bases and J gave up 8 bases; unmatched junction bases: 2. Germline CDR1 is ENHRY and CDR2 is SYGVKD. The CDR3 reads CAISAGQGEAFF. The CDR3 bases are TGTGCCATCAGTGCTGGACAGGGGGAAGCTTTCTTT.

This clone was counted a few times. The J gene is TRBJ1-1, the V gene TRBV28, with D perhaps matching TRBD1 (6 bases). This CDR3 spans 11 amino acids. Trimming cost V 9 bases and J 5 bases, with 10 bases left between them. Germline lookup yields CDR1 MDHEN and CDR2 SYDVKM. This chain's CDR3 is CASTGSTEAFF. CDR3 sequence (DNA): TGTGCCAGTACAGGGTCGACTGAAGCTTTCTTT.

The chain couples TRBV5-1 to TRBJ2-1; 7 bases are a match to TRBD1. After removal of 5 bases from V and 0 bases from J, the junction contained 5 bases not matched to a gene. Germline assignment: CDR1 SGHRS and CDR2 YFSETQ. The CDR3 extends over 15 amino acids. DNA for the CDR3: TGCGCCAGCAGGCCCGGGACAGCCTCCTACAATGAGCAGTTCTTC. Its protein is CASRPGTASYNEQFF.

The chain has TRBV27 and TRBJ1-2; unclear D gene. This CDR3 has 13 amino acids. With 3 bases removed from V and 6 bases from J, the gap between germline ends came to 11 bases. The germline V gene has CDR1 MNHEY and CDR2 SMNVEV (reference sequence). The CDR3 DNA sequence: TGTGCCAGCAGTTTTATCGGGTCAGATGGCTACACCTTC. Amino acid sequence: CASSFIGSDGYTF.

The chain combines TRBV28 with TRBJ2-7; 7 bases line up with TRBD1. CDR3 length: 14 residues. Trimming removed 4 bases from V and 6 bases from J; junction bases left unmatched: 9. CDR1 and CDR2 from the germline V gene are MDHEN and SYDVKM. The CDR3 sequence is CASSWAAGTAEQYF. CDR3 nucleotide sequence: TGTGCCAGCAGTTGGGCCGCCGGGACAGCCGAGCAGTACTTC.

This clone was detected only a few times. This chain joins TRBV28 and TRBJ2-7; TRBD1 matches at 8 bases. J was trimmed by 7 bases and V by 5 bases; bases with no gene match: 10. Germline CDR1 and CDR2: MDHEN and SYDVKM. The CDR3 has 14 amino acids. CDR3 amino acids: CASSPPDRAREQYF. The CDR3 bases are TGTGCCAGCAGTCCCCCGGACAGGGCGCGGGAGCAGTACTTC.

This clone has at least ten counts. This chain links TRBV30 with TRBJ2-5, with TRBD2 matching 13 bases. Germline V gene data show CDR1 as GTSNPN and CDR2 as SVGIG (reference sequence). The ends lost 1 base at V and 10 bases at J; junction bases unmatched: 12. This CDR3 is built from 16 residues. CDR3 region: CAWSGGGTSGASHQYF. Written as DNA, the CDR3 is TGTGCCTGGAGTGGCGGGGGGACTAGCGGGGCGTCACACCAGTACTTC.

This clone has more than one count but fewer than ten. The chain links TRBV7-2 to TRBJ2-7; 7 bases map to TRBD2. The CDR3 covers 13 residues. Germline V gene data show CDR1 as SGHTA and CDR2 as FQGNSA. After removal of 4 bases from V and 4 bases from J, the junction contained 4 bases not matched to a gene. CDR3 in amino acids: CASSSRTRYEQYF. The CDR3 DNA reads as TGTGCCAGCAGCTCGCGGACTAGGTACGAGCAGTACTTC.

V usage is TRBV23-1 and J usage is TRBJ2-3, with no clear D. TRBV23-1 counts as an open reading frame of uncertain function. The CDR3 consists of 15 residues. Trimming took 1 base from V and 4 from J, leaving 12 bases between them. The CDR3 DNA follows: TGCGCCAGCAGTCAATTTCTAGTACGTCCAGATACGCAGTATTTT. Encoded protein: CASSQFLVRPDTQYF.

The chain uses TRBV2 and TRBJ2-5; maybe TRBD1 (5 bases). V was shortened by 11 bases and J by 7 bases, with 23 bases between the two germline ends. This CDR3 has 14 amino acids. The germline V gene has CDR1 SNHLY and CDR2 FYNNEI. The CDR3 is CASLPSPGQGTQYF. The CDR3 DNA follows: TGTGCCTCGCTACCCTCCCCAGGCCAGGGGACCCAGTACTTC.

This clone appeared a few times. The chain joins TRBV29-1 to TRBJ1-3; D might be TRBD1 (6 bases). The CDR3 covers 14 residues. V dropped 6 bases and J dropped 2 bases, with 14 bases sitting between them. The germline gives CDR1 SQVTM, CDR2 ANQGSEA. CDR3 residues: CSVGHRATGNTIYF. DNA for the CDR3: TGCAGCGTCGGACACAGGGCCACTGGAAACACCATATATTTT.

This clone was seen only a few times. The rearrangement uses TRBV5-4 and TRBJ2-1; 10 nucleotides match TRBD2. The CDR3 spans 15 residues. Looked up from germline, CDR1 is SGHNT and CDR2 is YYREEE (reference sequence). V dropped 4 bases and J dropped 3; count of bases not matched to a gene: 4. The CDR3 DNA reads TGTGCCAGCAGCCAAAGACTAGCGGGCTACAATGAGCAGTTCTTC. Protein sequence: CASSQRLAGYNEQFF.

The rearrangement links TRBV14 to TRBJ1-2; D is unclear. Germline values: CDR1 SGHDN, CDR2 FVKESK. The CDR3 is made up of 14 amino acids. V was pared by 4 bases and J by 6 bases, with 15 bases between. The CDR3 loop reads CASSPVGRFDGYTF. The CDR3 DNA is TGTGCCAGCAGCCCCGTAGGCAGATTTGATGGCTACACCTTC.

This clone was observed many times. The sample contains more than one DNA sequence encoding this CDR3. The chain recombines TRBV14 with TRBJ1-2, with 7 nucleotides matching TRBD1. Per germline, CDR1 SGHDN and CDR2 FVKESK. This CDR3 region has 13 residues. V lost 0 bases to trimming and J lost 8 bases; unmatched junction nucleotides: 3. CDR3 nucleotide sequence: TGTGCCAGCAGCCAAGATCGGACAGGAGGCTACACCTTC. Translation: CASSQDRTGGYTF. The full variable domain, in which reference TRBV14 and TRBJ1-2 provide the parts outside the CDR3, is EAGVTQFPSHSVIEKGQTVTLRCDPISGHDNLYWYRRVMGKEIKFLLHFVKESKQDESGMPNNRFLAERTGGTYSTLKVQPAELEDSGVYFCASSQDRTGGYTFGSGTRLTVV.

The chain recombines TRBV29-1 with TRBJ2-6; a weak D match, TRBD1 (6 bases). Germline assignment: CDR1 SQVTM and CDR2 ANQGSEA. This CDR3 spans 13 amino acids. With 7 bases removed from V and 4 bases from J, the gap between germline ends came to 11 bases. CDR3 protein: CSAGQLGANVLTF. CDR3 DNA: TGCAGCGCTGGACAGTTGGGGGCCAACGTCCTGACTTTC.

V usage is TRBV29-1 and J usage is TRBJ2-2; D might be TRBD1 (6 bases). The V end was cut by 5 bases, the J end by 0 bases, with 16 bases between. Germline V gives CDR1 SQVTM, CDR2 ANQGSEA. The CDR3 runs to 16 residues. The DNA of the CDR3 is TGCAGCGTTCCGAGAAGACAGGAGTCGAACACCGGGGAGCTGTTTTTT. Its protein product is CSVPRRQESNTGELFF.

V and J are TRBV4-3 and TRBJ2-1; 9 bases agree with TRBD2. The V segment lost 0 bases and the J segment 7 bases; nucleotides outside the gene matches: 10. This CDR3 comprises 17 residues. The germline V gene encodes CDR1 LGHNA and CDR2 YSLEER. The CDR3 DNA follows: TGCGCCAGCAGCCAAGAGGCGCTAGCGGGAAGTACGAATGAGCAGTTCTTC. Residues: CASSQEALAGSTNEQFF.

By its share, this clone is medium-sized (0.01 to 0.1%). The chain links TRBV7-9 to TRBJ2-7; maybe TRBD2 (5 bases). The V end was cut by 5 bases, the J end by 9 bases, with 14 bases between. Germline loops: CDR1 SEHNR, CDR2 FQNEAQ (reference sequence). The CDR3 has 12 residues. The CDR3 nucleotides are TGTGCCAGCAGCCCCCGGGATATTCGGCAGTACTTC. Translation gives CASSPRDIRQYF.